These 17 T cell receptor beta chains were sequenced from one sample in a study of T cell repertoires in cytomegalovirus infection. TCRdb re-derived calls from the reads in MiXCR, one entry per CDR3 protein. The profile shows 830,000 or so distinct CDR3 sequences, approximately 30% of them singletons. Their antigens remain unidentified. This material consisted of cultured CD8+ T cells from PBMCs, taken from culture after CMV antigen stimulation. These receptors originate from a human donor in good health (CMV status not recorded). Some clones in this sample may be carry-over from other donors' samples.

This chain connects TRBV4-1 to TRBJ1-1; D unresolved. V was shortened by 1 base and J by 3 bases, with 21 bases between the two germline ends. This CDR3 region has 18 residues. CDR1 is MGHRA, CDR2 YSYEKL, per germline. The DNA for the CDR3 is TGCGCCAGCAGCCAAGTTTCTTTTTTTGCTGCCGGAGACACTGAAGCTTTCTTT. It specifies CASSQVSFFAAGDTEAFF.

Many counts were recorded for this clonotype. The chain uses TRBV7-2 and TRBJ1-1, with TRBD1 as a possible D gene (6 bases). V was clipped by 2 bases and J by 1 base, with 20 bases between them. The CDR3 is 18 residues long. In germline, CDR1 is SGHTA, CDR2 FQGNSA. CDR3 bases: TGTGCCAGCAGCTTAAATCGTTATTACGGGACACCGAACACTGAAGCTTTCTTT. This codes for CASSLNRYYGTPNTEAFF.

This clonotype appeared a few times. The V gene is TRBV9, the J gene TRBJ2-5; 9 bases fit TRBD2. CDR3 size: 16 residues. The V gene's germline CDR1 is SGDLS and CDR2 YYNGEE. V lost 3 bases, J lost 5 bases, and 11 bases stayed unmatched. CDR3 residues: CASSAPLAGPGETQYF. The CDR3 nucleotides are TGTGCCAGCAGCGCCCCCCTAGCGGGGCCCGGGGAGACCCAGTACTTC.

The chain employs TRBV28 and TRBJ1-2; no definite D call. The CDR3 contains 11 residues. Per the germline V gene, CDR1 is MDHEN and CDR2 is SYDVKM. Deletions cut 6 bases from V and 7 bases from J, with 9 bases between. The CDR3 is CASSQRVGYTF. CDR3 sequence (DNA): TGTGCCAGCAGCCAGAGGGTTGGCTACACCTTC.

This clonotype was seen more than once but under ten times. V and J are TRBV2 and TRBJ2-7; the D gene is possibly TRBD1 (6 bases). Germline V CDR1 and CDR2: SNHLY, FYNNEI. Trimming pared 8 bases from V and 4 bases from J, leaving 18 bases between. This CDR3 has 14 amino acids. The DNA for the CDR3 is TGTGCCAGCTTGTCGGGACAAGGCTTTTACGAGCAGTACTTC. Encoded protein: CASLSGQGFYEQYF. Full variable domain (outside the CDR3, taken from reference TRBV2 and TRBJ2-7): EPEVTQTPSHQVTQMGQEVILRCVPISNHLYFYWYRQILGQKVEFLVSFYNNEISEKSEIFDDQFSVERPDGSNFTLKIRSTKLEDSAMYFCASLSGQGFYEQYFGPGTRLTVT.

This chain joins TRBV6-5 and TRBJ2-5, with 8 bases fitting TRBD2. The germline V gene encodes CDR1 MNHEY and CDR2 SVGAGI. This CDR3 contains 15 residues. V gave up 2 bases and J gave up 1 base; unmatched junction bases: 3. CDR3 nucleotides: TGTGCCAGCAGTTACGTAGCGGGGACCCAAGAGACCCAGTACTTC. The encoded protein is CASSYVAGTQETQYF.

In this sample, this clonotype turned up many times. The chain recombines TRBV7-8 with TRBJ2-3, with D perhaps TRBD1 or TRBD2 (5 bases each). This CDR3 spans 16 amino acids. V was shortened by 0 bases and J by 6 bases, with 16 bases between the two germline ends. CDR1 is SGHVS and CDR2 is FQNEAQ in the germline V gene. The CDR3 protein is CASSLAEAGAGDTQYF. Written as DNA, the CDR3 is TGTGCCAGCAGCTTAGCGGAGGCCGGGGCTGGGGATACGCAGTATTTT.

This clonotype was detected a few times. V usage is TRBV4-3 and J usage is TRBJ1-3; D gene uncertain. Trimming took off 1 base at V and 9 bases at J, with 16 bases between the two ends. The CDR3 is 15 amino acids. The germline gives CDR1 LGHNA, CDR2 YSLEER. Written as DNA, the CDR3 is TGCGCCAGCAGCCAAGCGGCGGGAGAGGTTGGCACCATATATTTT. Its translation is CASSQAAGEVGTIYF.

The gene calls are TRBV7-9 and TRBJ2-1; TRBD2 matches 7 bases. V lost 1 base to trimming and J lost 4 bases; unmatched junction nucleotides: 10. The CDR3 covers 17 residues. Per germline, CDR1 SEHNR and CDR2 FQNEAQ (reference sequence). The chain's CDR3 is CASSLGLTGGGYNEQFF. CDR3 in DNA: TGTGCCAGCAGCTTAGGGCTAACTGGGGGGGGATACAATGAGCAGTTCTTC. Combining the CDR3 with reference TRBV7-9 and TRBJ2-1 gives the whole variable domain DTGVSQNPRHKITKRGQNVTFRCDPISEHNRLYWYRQTLGQGPEFLTYFQNEAQLEKSRLLSDRFSAERPKGSFSTLEIQRTEQGDSAMYLCASSLGLTGGGYNEQFFGPGTRLTVL.

V and J are TRBV5-1 and TRBJ2-2; D unresolved. Trimming took 5 bases from V and 4 from J, leaving 9 bases between them. The CDR3 is made up of 13 amino acids. CDR1 is SGHRS, CDR2 YFSETQ, per germline. DNA for the CDR3: TGCGCCAGCAGAATGCTGAGCACCGGGGAGCTGTTTTTT. Protein sequence: CASRMLSTGELFF.

The chain carries TRBV25-1 and TRBJ1-5; 8 bases line up with TRBD1. Germline V CDR1 and CDR2: MGHDK, SYGVNS. This CDR3 is built from 14 residues. V gave up 4 bases and J gave up 6 bases; unmatched junction bases: 5. The DNA of the CDR3 is TGTGCCAGCAGTGGGGGACAGGTGGGTCAGCCCCAGCATTTT. It specifies CASSGGQVGQPQHF. Using reference TRBV25-1 and TRBJ1-5 for the parts outside the CDR3, the full variable domain is EADIYQTPRYLVIGTGKKITLECSQTMGHDKMYWYQQDPGMELHLIHYSYGVNSTEKGDLSSESTVSRIRTEHFPLTLESARPSHTSQYLCASSGGQVGQPQHFGDGTRLSIL.

The chain couples TRBV7-2 to TRBJ2-1; 8 bases are a match to TRBD2. In germline, CDR1 is SGHTA, CDR2 FQGNSA. The CDR3 totals 13 residues. Germline trimming cut 4 bases from V and 6 bases from J; bases unmatched to any gene: 2. The CDR3 sequence: CASSWGLGNEQFF. The CDR3, as DNA: TGTGCCAGCAGCTGGGGACTAGGCAATGAGCAGTTCTTC.

The chain recombines TRBV28 with TRBJ1-2, with TRBD1 identical over 7 bases. Germline V gene data show CDR1 as MDHEN and CDR2 as SYDVKM. This CDR3 spans 15 amino acids. The ends lost 5 bases at V and 3 bases at J; junction bases unmatched: 9. The chain's CDR3 is CASSTDRAADYGYTF. CDR3 nucleotide sequence: TGTGCCAGCAGTACCGACAGGGCGGCGGACTATGGCTACACCTTC.

This clonotype came up a few times. The chain is built from TRBV3-1 and TRBJ1-2, with a weak D call TRBD1 (6 bases). Per the germline V gene, CDR1 is LGHDT and CDR2 is YNNKEL (reference sequence). The V and J ends lost 0 bases and 4 bases respectively, with 15 bases between them. This CDR3 spans 16 amino acids. The CDR3 is CASSQEALQGFYGYTF. The CDR3 DNA is TGTGCCAGCAGCCAAGAAGCCCTACAGGGATTCTATGGCTACACCTTC. The full variable domain, with the rest looked up from reference TRBV3-1 and TRBJ1-2, is DTAVSQTPKYLVTQMGNDKSIKCEQNLGHDTMYWYKQDSKKFLKIMFSYNNKELIINETVPNRFSPKSPDKAHLNLHINSLELGDSAVYFCASSQEALQGFYGYTFGSGTRLTVV.

The chain recombines TRBV6-6 with TRBJ1-4; 7 nucleotides line up with TRBD1. CDR1 and CDR2 (germline): MNHNY, SVGAGI (reference sequence). This CDR3 is 16 amino acids long. Trimming at V came to 5 bases and at J to 4 bases, leaving 10 bases not matched to a gene. CDR3 bases: TGTGCCAGCAGTACCGACAGGGTAGTGGGTAATGAAAAACTGTTTTTT. Its protein product is CASSTDRVVGNEKLFF.

This clonotype has ten or more counts. The chain uses TRBV7-8 and TRBJ2-7; D may be TRBD1 (5 bases). The CDR3 is 14 residues long. Per germline, CDR1 SGHVS and CDR2 FQNEAQ. Between the trimmed V and J ends, which lost 1 base and 5 bases, there was a span of 12 bases. The CDR3 is CASSLELGVDEQYF. CDR3 coding DNA: TGTGCCAGCAGCTTAGAGCTAGGGGTGGACGAGCAGTACTTC.

The table lists this clonotype with a few counts. The chain is built from TRBV2 and TRBJ2-3, with D maybe TRBD2 (5 bases). V lost 10 bases to trimming and J lost 5 bases, with 19 bases between them. The CDR3 loop spans 14 amino acids. Germline V gene lookup returns CDR1 SNHLY and CDR2 FYNNEI. The CDR3 DNA sequence: TGTGCCATAGTAACCGGGGTCCCCATAGATACGCAGTATTTT. This encodes CAIVTGVPIDTQYF.